The source of this T cell receptor (beta chain) is a study of Ad26.COV2.S vaccination and SARS-CoV-2 variants. Generated by immunoSEQ multiplex PCR, the TCRdb table keeps only in-frame clones and is missing some. The sample yields about 480,000 clones, around 88% seen once. As to treatment: around 19 received Ad26.COV2.S at low or high dose, single or two shots; 5 received placebo; per-sample allocation not given. Day 63 after the first vaccine or placebo injection was the time point for sampling. V dropped 7 bases and J dropped 0 bases, with 16 bases sitting between them. CDR3 length: 16 amino acids. Germline CDR1 reads SNHLY; CDR2 reads FYNNEI. This clone was detected only a few times.

This specimen consisted of peripheral blood, obtained in a trial of Ad26.COV2.S vaccine versus placebo. The chain employs TRBV2 and TRBJ1-3; D remains ambiguous. This clonotype was sampled from a person aged 18-60 years who received the Ad26.COV2.S COVID-19 vaccine or a placebo. CDR3 sequence reads: CASKRRANTSGNTIYF. The CDR3 DNA is TGTGCCAGCAAGAGGAGAGCTAATACCTCTGGAAACACCATATATTTT.